The 21 T cell receptor beta chains given below trace back to one sample, sequenced in a study of OX40 agonist ivuxolimab in advanced cancers. This table comes from immunoSEQ multiplex PCR, and its TCRdb copy is limited to in-frame clones, with some not included. The sample shows roughly 67,000 clones, approximately 91% of them seen only once. Material: CD4+ or CD8+ T cells sorted from blood, obtained in a trial of the OX40 agonist ivuxolimab. The source is an adult with an advanced solid tumor such as melanoma, head and neck, liver or kidney cancer.

V is TRBV11-2 and J is TRBJ2-7; no clear D. The CDR3 loop spans 13 amino acids. CDR1 and CDR2 (germline): SGHAT, FQNNGV. V was trimmed by 5 bases and J by 0 bases, leaving 8 bases between them. CDR3 DNA sequence: TGTGCCAGCAGCCAAACAGACTCCTACGAGCAGTACTTC. Its protein is CASSQTDSYEQYF.

The chain couples TRBV9 to TRBJ1-1; 9 bases fit TRBD1. V shed 2 bases and J 4 bases; nucleotides not matched to a gene: 9. The germline CDR1 and CDR2 sequences are SGDLS and YYNGEE. The CDR3 totals 16 residues. The CDR3 nucleotides are TGTGCCAGCAGCGTGCGGGACAGGGAGGGAATCACTGAAGCTTTCTTT. Its protein product is CASSVRDREGITEAFF.

The chain employs TRBV19 and TRBJ2-5; 8 positions match TRBD1. The CDR3 runs to 16 residues. J gave up 2 bases and V 5 bases, and 10 bases lay outside the gene matches. CDR1 is LNHDA and CDR2 is SQIVND in the germline V gene (reference sequence). The CDR3 region is CASSPQGGNLQETQYF. Written as DNA, the CDR3 is TGTGCCAGTAGTCCACAGGGGGGTAATTTACAAGAGACCCAGTACTTC.

The genes are TRBV6-1 and TRBJ2-5, with 9 positions matching TRBD1. Germline V lookup: CDR1 MNHNS, CDR2 SASEGT. V was pared by 4 bases and J by 4 bases, with 4 bases of the junction left unmatched. The CDR3 runs to 14 residues. The CDR3 DNA sequence: TGTGCCAGCAGTGTCGACAGGGGGAGAGAGACCCAGTACTTC. Translating it yields CASSVDRGRETQYF.

This clone has only a few counts. The chain is built from TRBV9 and TRBJ1-1; D unclear. CDR1 and CDR2 from the germline V gene are SGDLS and YYNGEE. V was clipped by 0 bases and J by 1 base, with 7 bases between them. CDR3 length: 14 residues. The CDR3 reads CASSVVPENTEAFF. As DNA, the CDR3 is TGTGCCAGCAGCGTAGTCCCGGAGAACACTGAAGCTTTCTTT.

This clone has more than one count but fewer than ten. The genes are TRBV30 and TRBJ1-1, with D uncertain. CDR1 GTSNPN and CDR2 SVGIG come from the germline V gene (reference sequence). This CDR3 spans 13 amino acids. V was shortened by 2 bases and J by 0 bases, with 7 bases between the two germline ends. CDR3 DNA sequence: TGTGCCTGGAGTCCCGGCGTGAACACTGAAGCTTTCTTT. Translated: CAWSPGVNTEAFF.

This clone appeared a few times. The V and J genes are TRBV21-1 and TRBJ1-5. TRBV21-1 is given as a pseudogene. CDR3 length: 15 residues. The CDR3 DNA follows: TGTGCCAGCAGACCCGGACGGAAAAGCAATCAGCCCCAGCATTTT. This encodes CASRPGRKSNQPQHF.

CDR3 DNA: TGTGCCAGCAGTTACTCGGTAGGCACAGATACGCAGTATTTT. This sequence encodes CASSYSVGTDTQYF. The V gene is TRBV6-5, the J gene TRBJ2-3; the D is unclear. CDR3 length: 14 amino acids. Germline V gene lookup returns CDR1 MNHEY and CDR2 SVGAGI. V was cut by 0 bases and J by 1 base, with 5 bases left in between.

There are a few counts of this clone. The rearrangement links TRBV13 to TRBJ1-3; D not resolved. Germline-derived CDR1 and CDR2 are PRHDT and FYEKMQ (reference sequence). Trimming left V 2 bases short and J 0 bases short, with 8 bases between. This CDR3 is built from 15 residues. The CDR3 region is CASSLRAFSGNTIYF. The CDR3 nucleotides read TGTGCCAGCAGCTTAAGAGCTTTCTCTGGAAACACCATATATTTT.

This sequence joins TRBV10-3 and TRBJ2-5; no firm D call. The CDR3 extends over 13 amino acids. Germline lookup yields CDR1 ENHRY and CDR2 SYGVKD. V lost 11 bases to trimming and J lost 2 bases, with 15 bases between them. This CDR3 is CAARATFQETQYF. CDR3 sequence (DNA): TGTGCCGCCCGGGCGACTTTTCAAGAGACCCAGTACTTC.

The chain employs TRBV28 and TRBJ1-3; D is ambiguous. Germline assignment: CDR1 MDHEN and CDR2 SYDVKM. V was cut by 3 bases and J by 0 bases, with 6 bases left in between. The CDR3 loop spans 14 amino acids. The CDR3 sequence: CASSFVSSGNTIYF. The CDR3 nucleotides are TGTGCCAGCAGTTTTGTCAGCTCTGGAAACACCATATATTTT.

The genes are TRBV6-1 and TRBJ1-1; D may be TRBD1 (6 bases). Germline V gene lookup returns CDR1 MNHNS and CDR2 SASEGT. The V gene lost 5 bases and the J gene lost 5 bases, with 18 bases spanning the gap. The CDR3 consists of 15 residues. CDR3 nucleotides: TGTGCCAGCAGTTCGGGGGACACTAGAGATACTGAAGCTTTCTTT. Translating it yields CASSSGDTRDTEAFF.

The rearrangement joins TRBV4-2 to TRBJ2-3; perhaps TRBD1 as D (5 bases). The CDR3 contains 14 residues. The V end was cut by 0 bases, the J end by 4 bases, with 8 bases between. CDR1 LGHNA and CDR2 YNFKEQ come from the germline V gene. DNA for the CDR3: TGTGCCAGCAGCCAAGATAGGGGTTCAGATACGCAGTATTTT. It encodes CASSQDRGSDTQYF.

The table lists this clone with a count of one. The CDR3 reads CASSITSYRTGELFF. Here the CDR3 DNA reads TGTGCCAGTAGTATAACTAGTTATCGCACCGGGGAGCTGTTTTTT. The chain has TRBV19 and TRBJ2-2; TRBD2 might be the D (5 bases). The CDR3 totals 15 residues. Looked up from germline, CDR1 is LNHDA and CDR2 is SQIVND (reference sequence). Trimming took off 2 bases at V and 4 bases at J, with 11 bases between the two ends.

This rearrangement joins TRBV11-2 to TRBJ2-7; 7 nucleotides agree with TRBD2. The CDR3 consists of 14 residues. CDR1 and CDR2 from the germline V gene are SGHAT and FQNNGV. V lost 3 bases, J lost 6 bases, and 8 bases stayed unmatched. DNA for the CDR3: TGTGCCAGCAGCTTGGGGGAGGGCCCTCGCGAGCAGTACTTC. Translating it yields CASSLGEGPREQYF.

The CDR3 region is CASRNSGGAFNEQFF. CDR3 DNA: TGTGCCAGCAGGAATAGCGGGGGGGCCTTTAATGAGCAGTTCTTC. The chain employs TRBV6-1 and TRBJ2-1; 11 nucleotides match TRBD2. This CDR3 spans 15 amino acids. CDR1 is MNHNS and CDR2 is SASEGT in the germline V gene. J was trimmed by 7 bases and V by 6 bases; bases with no gene match: 8.

The J gene is TRBJ1-2, the V gene TRBV4-2; a weak D match, TRBD1 (5 bases). There are 15 residues in the CDR3. V was pared by 0 bases and J by 7 bases, with 15 bases between. Per the germline V gene, CDR1 is LGHNA and CDR2 is YNFKEQ. This CDR3 reads CASSQDPGTPTGYTF. The DNA of the CDR3 is TGTGCCAGCAGCCAAGACCCCGGGACTCCTACTGGCTACACCTTC.

The chain has TRBV7-2 and TRBJ1-4, with D possibly matching TRBD1 (5 bases). In germline, CDR1 is SGHTA, CDR2 FQGNSA. Trimming shortened V by 5 bases and J by 7 bases, and 17 bases separated the two germline ends. The CDR3 contains 15 residues. The CDR3 nucleotides are TGTGCCAGCAGCAGGAAGGATCTTGGGGGTGAAAAACTGTTTTTT. This gives the protein CASSRKDLGGEKLFF.

This chain uses TRBV7-9 with TRBJ2-1, with D unresolved. Per the germline V gene, CDR1 is SEHNR and CDR2 is FQNEAQ (reference sequence). With 1 base removed from V and 9 bases from J, the gap between germline ends came to 13 bases. The length of the CDR3 is 14 residues. The CDR3 nucleotides are TGTGCCAGCAGCTTAGATCCTGTGTCCGCTGAGCAGTTCTTC. Translation gives CASSLDPVSAEQFF.

The V gene is TRBV11-2, the J gene TRBJ2-1; D uncertain. From germline, CDR1 is SGHAT and CDR2 FQNNGV. This CDR3 is built from 14 residues. Trimming took off 5 bases at V and 6 bases at J, with 14 bases between the two ends. CDR3 amino acids: CASSTQLGGNEQFF. CDR3 nucleotide sequence: TGTGCCAGCAGCACCCAGCTGGGTGGCAATGAGCAGTTCTTC.

The V and J genes are TRBV5-1 and TRBJ1-4, with 8 positions matching TRBD1. Trimming took 4 bases from V and 5 from J; bases not matched to a gene: 4. This CDR3 comprises 14 residues. Germline CDR1 SGHRS, CDR2 YFSETQ. The CDR3 sequence is CASSRRQGNEKLFF. The CDR3 DNA reads as TGCGCCAGCAGCCGGCGACAGGGGAATGAAAAACTGTTTTTT.